Below, 30 T cell receptor beta chains from the same sample are listed, as sequenced in a study of T-cell memory formation after mild COVID-19. MiXCR, run by TCRdb on the 5' RACE reads, gives a single entry per CDR3 protein. The profile shows around 150,000 distinct CDR3 sequences, around a tenth of them singletons. The specimen sequenced was PBMCs or a T cell subset sorted from them (not recorded which). The receptors stem from a man aged 18 to 30 who had mild COVID-19 (a few samples of this study predate the infection). Cell type and time point are not known.

This clonotype has a handful of counts. V usage is TRBV9 and J usage is TRBJ2-3; D is unresolved. Germline V gene sequence: CDR1 SGDLS, CDR2 YYNGEE. V was shortened by 0 bases and J by 0 bases, with 11 bases between the two germline ends. CDR3 length: 16 amino acids. Here the CDR3 DNA reads TGTGCCAGCAGCGTAGGAGCTGACGATAGCACAGATACGCAGTATTTT. It is translated as CASSVGADDSTDTQYF.

This clonotype was seen more than once but under ten times. The chain couples TRBV20-1 to TRBJ2-4, with D hard to call. Trimming left V 6 bases short and J 0 bases short, with 12 bases between. This CDR3 has 14 amino acids. Germline lookup yields CDR1 DFQATT and CDR2 SNEGSKA (reference sequence). The CDR3: CSARHIVAKNIQYF. In DNA form, the CDR3 reads TGCAGTGCGAGGCACATTGTAGCCAAAAACATTCAGTACTTC.

The genes are TRBV7-9 and TRBJ2-7; a weak D match, TRBD1 (5 bases). Between the trimmed V and J ends, which lost 2 bases and 2 bases, there was a span of 13 bases. Germline loops: CDR1 SEHNR, CDR2 FQNEAQ (reference sequence). The length of the CDR3 is 15 residues. Written as DNA, the CDR3 is TGTGCCAGCAGCTTAATCGGCAGGGAACCCTACGAGCAGTACGTC. It is translated as CASSLIGREPYEQYV.

This chain's CDR3 is CASSELGDTQYF. Here the CDR3 DNA reads TGTGCCAGCAGTGAACTAGGGGATACGCAGTATTTT. The V call is TRBV2, the J call TRBJ2-3; D is ambiguous. V was trimmed by 2 bases and J by 6 bases, leaving 6 bases between them. This CDR3 comprises 12 residues. The germline V gene encodes CDR1 SNHLY and CDR2 FYNNEI. The variable domain in full, completed from reference TRBV2 and TRBJ2-3, reads EPEVTQTPSHQVTQMGQEVILRCVPISNHLYFYWYRQILGQKVEFLVSFYNNEISEKSEIFDDQFSVERPDGSNFTLKIRSTKLEDSAMYFCASSELGDTQYFGPGTRLTVL.

This chain connects TRBV5-6 to TRBJ2-5; D unresolved. Germline lookup yields CDR1 SGHDT and CDR2 YYEEEE. This CDR3 has 15 residues. V was pared by 0 bases and J by 6 bases, with 15 bases between. Here the CDR3 DNA reads TGTGCCAGCAGCTTGGTATCAGCCGTGTGGCAGACCCAGTACTTC. It is translated as CASSLVSAVWQTQYF.

CDR3 nucleotide sequence: TGTGCCAGCAGTGGGAGTACCTACGAGCAGTACGTC. The encoded protein is CASSGSTYEQYV. The gene calls are TRBV28 and TRBJ2-7, with D tentatively TRBD2 (5 bases). The length of the CDR3 is 12 residues. Trimming cost V 5 bases and J 2 bases, with 7 bases left between them. Looked up from germline, CDR1 is MDHEN and CDR2 is SYDVKM.

The rearrangement links TRBV12-3 or TRBV12-4 to TRBJ1-5; D is unclear. The V gene lost 4 bases and the J gene lost 2 bases, with 9 bases spanning the gap. This CDR3 region has 14 residues. The CDR3 coding sequence is TGTGCCAGCAGTTCGCGGCAGGGCAATCAGCCCCAGCATTTT. Translation gives CASSSRQGNQPQHF.

About this clonotype: An end of the junction differs from the germline gene, which may be a read error. The rearrangement uses TRBV15 and TRBJ2-5; 8 bases are a match to TRBD2. The CDR3 totals 12 residues. Looked up from germline, CDR1 is LNHNV and CDR2 is YYDKDF (reference sequence). The CDR3 is CAASGGGETQYF. CDR3 DNA: TGTGCCGCCAGCGGGGGCGGAGAGACCCAGTACTTC.

This clonotype was observed a few times. The J gene is TRBJ2-1, the V gene TRBV6-6, with D tentatively TRBD1 or TRBD2 (5 bases each). CDR1 and CDR2 (germline): MNHNY, SVGAGI (reference sequence). The germline V and J ends were trimmed by 4 bases and 7 bases, with 14 bases remaining between them. CDR3 size: 14 residues. CDR3 amino acids: CASSSTTEGNEQFF. DNA of the CDR3: TGTGCCAGCAGTTCGACGACCGAGGGGAATGAGCAGTTCTTC.

Only a few counts were recorded for this clonotype. The genes are TRBV10-1 and TRBJ2-3, with no clear D. Germline lookup yields CDR1 WNHNN and CDR2 SYGVQD (reference sequence). The V end was cut by 3 bases, the J end by 4 bases, with 17 bases between. This CDR3 has 16 residues. CDR3: CASSDPGLLGADTQYF. In DNA, the CDR3 is TGCGCCAGCAGTGATCCGGGCTTACTTGGGGCAGATACGCAGTATTTT.

The chain recombines TRBV6-1 with TRBJ1-2, with 8 bases matching TRBD1. V shed 10 bases, J shed 1 base, and the junction held 11 bases outside the gene matches. Germline V gives CDR1 MNHNS, CDR2 SASEGT. The CDR3 length is 15 residues. The CDR3 DNA is TGTGCCACCGGGGCCCGGACAGGGTATAACTATGGCTACACCTTC. As protein: CATGARTGYNYGYTF.

The chain joins TRBV7-2 to TRBJ1-6, with a tentative D call TRBD1 (6 bases). This CDR3 has 15 amino acids. The V end lost 5 bases, the J end lost 9 bases, and 17 bases lay between the germline ends. CDR1 is SGHTA and CDR2 is FQGNSA in the germline V gene. CDR3 in amino acids: CASSPLGRGGSPLHF. CDR3 bases: TGTGCCAGCAGCCCCCTGGGCAGGGGAGGTTCACCCCTCCACTTT.

This clonotype was detected a few times. The chain joins TRBV4-1 to TRBJ1-1; possibly TRBD1 for D (5 bases). Germline CDR1 reads MGHRA; CDR2 reads YSYEKL. Trimming stripped 3 bases from V and 1 base from J, with 12 bases between. The CDR3 contains 15 residues. The chain's CDR3 is CASSQGDSRNTEAFF. In DNA form, the CDR3 reads TGCGCCAGCAGCCAGGGGGACTCACGGAACACTGAAGCTTTCTTT.

In its sample, this clonotype was seen many times. The chain carries TRBV20-1 and TRBJ2-7; possible D gene TRBD2, 5 bases. CDR1 and CDR2 (germline): DFQATT, SNEGSKA (reference sequence). The CDR3 covers 11 residues. The CDR3 loop is CRLRTLYEQYF. As DNA, the CDR3 is TGCCGTCTCCGGACTCTCTACGAGCAGTACTTC.

The chain is built from TRBV4-2 and TRBJ1-5, with D perhaps TRBD1 (5 bases). The CDR3 totals 14 residues. Per germline, CDR1 LGHNA and CDR2 YNFKEQ. V was cut by 4 bases and J by 9 bases, with 16 bases left in between. CDR3 protein: CASSPYRTGRPQHF. The CDR3 nucleotides are TGTGCCAGCAGCCCCTACAGGACGGGGCGGCCCCAGCATTTT.

This clonotype was counted many times. The genes are TRBV10-3 and TRBJ2-1, with 8 bases matching TRBD2. With 6 bases clipped from V and 5 bases from J, the junction kept 6 bases outside the gene matches. This CDR3 contains 14 residues. Germline V gives CDR1 ENHRY, CDR2 SYGVKD. CDR3 in DNA: TGTGCCATCAGAGGGACTAGGGGAGACAATGAGCAGTTCTTC. This gives the protein CAIRGTRGDNEQFF.

A few counts support this clonotype. This chain links TRBV7-3 with TRBJ2-2, with D tentatively TRBD2 (6 bases). The CDR3 has 15 residues. Per the germline V gene, CDR1 is SGHTA and CDR2 is FQGTGA. Trimming took off 2 bases at V and 8 bases at J, with 15 bases between the two ends. The CDR3 coding sequence is TGTGCCAGCAGCTTAGGGACCCCCGGGACTGGGGAGCTGTTTTTT. It specifies CASSLGTPGTGELFF.

The rearrangement joins TRBV18 to TRBJ2-7; TRBD1 might be the D (6 bases). The V gene lost 3 bases and the J gene lost 10 bases, with 10 bases spanning the gap. The CDR3 has 11 residues. The germline gives CDR1 KGHSH, CDR2 LQKENI. This CDR3 reads CASSPGGEQYV. The CDR3 DNA sequence: TGTGCCAGCTCACCTGGGGGCGAACAGTACGTC.

This clonotype appeared a few times. The CDR3 sequence: CASSLRSVGETQYF. As DNA, the CDR3 is TGTGCCAGCAGTTTACGAAGCGTAGGAGAGACCCAGTACTTC. This sequence joins TRBV12-3 or TRBV12-4 and TRBJ2-5; D gene uncertain. There are 14 residues in the CDR3. V was shortened by 2 bases and J by 4 bases, with 11 bases between the two germline ends.

The J gene is TRBJ2-1, the V gene TRBV27; 12 bases are a match to TRBD2. V shed 0 bases, J shed 7 bases, and the junction held 4 bases outside the gene matches. This CDR3 is built from 16 residues. The germline V gene encodes CDR1 MNHEY and CDR2 SMNVEV (reference sequence). As DNA, the CDR3 is TGTGCCAGCAGTTTATCGCTAGCGGGGGGGCTTAATGAGCAGTTCTTC. It is translated as CASSLSLAGGLNEQFF.

This clonotype was picked up a small number of times. The chain has TRBV7-2 and TRBJ1-2; D remains unclear. The CDR3 has 15 residues. Germline CDR1 SGHTA, CDR2 FQGNSA. V was cut by 5 bases and J by 0 bases, with 13 bases left in between. DNA of the CDR3: TGTGCCAGCAGCATCTCGGCCGGGACTAACTATGGCTACACCTTC. It is translated as CASSISAGTNYGYTF.

Ten or more counts support this clonotype. V usage is TRBV7-2 and J usage is TRBJ2-7, with TRBD1 identical over 7 bases. The length of the CDR3 is 13 residues. With V trimmed by 5 bases and J by 3 bases, 4 bases remained unmatched. In germline, CDR1 is SGHTA, CDR2 FQGNSA. The CDR3 DNA follows: TGTGCCAGCAGCCCGACAGGGTTCTACGAGCAGTACGTC. Its protein is CASSPTGFYEQYV.

The V call is TRBV24-1, the J call TRBJ2-3; no clear D gene. Per the germline V gene, CDR1 is KGHDR and CDR2 is SFDVKD. CDR3 length: 16 amino acids. With 4 bases removed from V and 5 bases from J, the gap between germline ends came to 18 bases. CDR3 in DNA: TGTGCCACCAGTGACAATCTAGGTGGGTCGGGAGATACGCAGTATTTT. It encodes CATSDNLGGSGDTQYF.

In this sample, this clonotype turned up a few times. This CDR3 reads CASVLTTSGGNEQFF. The CDR3 region has the DNA TGCGCCAGCGTACTTACGACTAGCGGGGGGAATGAGCAGTTCTTC. This chain links TRBV5-1 with TRBJ2-1; 13 bases align to TRBD2. Trimming removed 7 bases from V and 7 bases from J; junction bases left unmatched: 8. The CDR3 has 15 residues. Germline CDR1 reads SGHRS; CDR2 reads YFSETQ.

This clonotype showed up just a few times. The chain couples TRBV12-3 or TRBV12-4 to TRBJ2-7; D remains unclear. Trimming took 1 base from V and 2 from J, leaving 6 bases between them. This CDR3 contains 13 residues. The CDR3 DNA reads as TGTGCCAGCAGTTTAGGGGAAGCCTACGAGCAGTACGTC. This encodes CASSLGEAYEQYV.

The chain links TRBV20-1 to TRBJ2-3; D call uncertain. The CDR3 length is 13 residues. V lost 3 bases and J 2 bases, leaving 9 bases between the germline ends. Germline CDR1 reads DFQATT; CDR2 reads SNEGSKA (reference sequence). The CDR3 DNA follows: TGCAGTGCTAGTGATCTAGTCACAGATACGCAGTATTTT. As protein: CSASDLVTDTQYF.

This clonotype occurred many times. The chain employs TRBV4-3 and TRBJ2-2; a possible D gene is TRBD2 (5 bases). Deletions cut 0 bases from V and 2 bases from J, with 16 bases between. Germline CDR1 and CDR2: LGHNA and YSLEER. This CDR3 has 18 amino acids. CDR3 region: CASSQEGPGRANTGELFF. The CDR3 nucleotides are TGCGCCAGCAGCCAAGAGGGCCCGGGAAGGGCTAACACCGGGGAGCTGTTTTTT.

V and J are TRBV7-2 and TRBJ2-1; TRBD1 is a possible D gene (5 bases). Germline CDR1 is SGHTA and CDR2 is FQGNSA. This CDR3 comprises 15 residues. Trimming left V 3 bases short and J 0 bases short, with 9 bases between. This chain's CDR3 is CASSFTGDSYNEQFF. CDR3 bases: TGTGCCAGCAGCTTCACAGGCGACTCCTACAATGAGCAGTTCTTC.

In this sample, this clonotype turned up a few times. V gene TRBV3-2 combines with J gene TRBJ2-1. TRBV3-2 is termed a pseudogene. The CDR3 contains 16 residues. The DNA for the CDR3 is TGTGCCAGCAGCCCACAAAGACAGAGCTCCTACAATGAGCAGTTCTTC. Its protein is CASSPQRQSSYNEQFF.

Only a few counts were recorded for this clonotype. The rearrangement links TRBV5-1 to TRBJ1-4, with a possible D match to TRBD1 (5 bases). The ends were cut back, 7 bases at V and 8 bases at J, with 18 bases in the middle. The V gene's germline CDR1 is SGHRS and CDR2 YFSETQ. The CDR3 totals 14 residues. CDR3: CASAISNWGEKLFF. CDR3 coding DNA: TGCGCCAGCGCCATAAGTAACTGGGGCGAAAAACTGTTTTTT.